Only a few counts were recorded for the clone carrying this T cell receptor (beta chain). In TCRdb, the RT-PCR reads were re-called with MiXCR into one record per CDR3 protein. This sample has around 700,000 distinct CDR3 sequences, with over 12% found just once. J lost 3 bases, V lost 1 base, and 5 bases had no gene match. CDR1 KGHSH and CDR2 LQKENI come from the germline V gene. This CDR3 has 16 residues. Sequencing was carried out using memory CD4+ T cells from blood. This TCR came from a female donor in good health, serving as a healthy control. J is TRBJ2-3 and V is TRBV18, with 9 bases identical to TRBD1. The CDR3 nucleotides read TGTGCCAGCTCACCACGGGGGACAGGGAGAACAGATACGCAGTATTTT. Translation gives CASSPRGTGRTDTQYF.